The 8 T cell receptor beta chains listed next were all sequenced from one sample in a study of blood T cell repertoires in COVID-19. The assay was immunoSEQ multiplex PCR, and TCRdb's table has in-frame clones only and misses some. Among some 13,000 clones listed, about 86% were seen once. The sample was peripheral blood. These receptors all come from an elderly man with acute or convalescent COVID-19.

The J gene is TRBJ1-1, the V gene TRBV9, with D perhaps TRBD1 (5 bases). This CDR3 is built from 15 residues. Germline-derived CDR1 and CDR2 are SGDLS and YYNGEE. V lost 4 bases and J lost 5, with 18 bases in between. CDR3 in amino acids: CASSQAGTPGTEAFF. CDR3 in DNA: TGTGCCAGCAGCCAAGCAGGGACTCCGGGGACTGAAGCTTTCTTT.

This chain uses TRBV12-3 or TRBV12-4 with TRBJ1-1; D remains ambiguous. With 2 bases removed from V and 7 bases from J, the gap between germline ends came to 8 bases. The CDR3 is made up of 12 amino acids. The CDR3 DNA reads as TGTGCCAGCAGTTTACCTCCTAGTGAAGCTTTCTTT. It encodes CASSLPPSEAFF.

CDR3 coding DNA: TGTGCCAGTAACTCCGTGTCGTCAGGGGGTTCTGAAGCTTTCTTT. Translated: CASNSVSSGGSEAFF. The V gene is TRBV19, the J gene TRBJ1-1; TRBD1 matches 7 bases. Germline V CDR1 and CDR2: LNHDA, SQIVND (reference sequence). The CDR3 has 15 amino acids. V trimming: 7 bases; J trimming: 6 bases; junction bases outside the gene matches: 14.

The chain couples TRBV6-6 to TRBJ2-3; weak D call: TRBD1 (6 bases). Germline loops: CDR1 MNHNY, CDR2 SVGAGI (reference sequence). Trimming removed 11 bases from V and 6 bases from J, with 15 bases in between. CDR3 size: 12 residues. CDR3 in DNA: TGTGCCGGCGGTCTAACAGGGGATACGCAGTATTTT. Translated, it gives CAGGLTGDTQYF.

This chain joins TRBV3-1 (or the pseudogene TRBV3-2) and TRBJ2-7; 8 bases are a match to TRBD1. V shed 1 base and J 4 bases; nucleotides not matched to a gene: 6. Germline values: CDR1 LGHDT, CDR2 YNNKEL (reference sequence). The CDR3 loop spans 15 amino acids. For the CDR3, the DNA is TGTGCCAGCAGCCAAGTGACAGGGGCTAATTACGAGCAGTACTTC. Protein sequence: CASSQVTGANYEQYF.

A few counts support this clone. The rearrangement links TRBV9 to TRBJ2-7; the D gene is possibly TRBD2 (5 bases). With 4 bases removed from V and 2 bases from J, the gap between germline ends came to 22 bases. CDR3 size: 17 residues. The germline V gene has CDR1 SGDLS and CDR2 YYNGEE. The CDR3 is CASSKNPDPPRAYEQYF. DNA for the CDR3: TGTGCCAGCAGCAAGAACCCGGACCCCCCGAGGGCCTACGAGCAGTACTTC. Supplemented by reference TRBV9 and TRBJ2-7, the full variable domain reads DSGVTQTPKHLITATGQRVTLRCSPRSGDLSVYWYQQSLDQGLQFLIQYYNGEERAKGNILERFSAQQFPDLHSELNLSSLELGDSALYFCASSKNPDPPRAYEQYFGPGTRLTVT.

The gene calls are TRBV19 and TRBJ1-1; 7 nucleotides match TRBD1. The CDR3 consists of 12 residues. With V trimmed by 5 bases and J by 11 bases, 8 bases remained unmatched. Germline assignment: CDR1 LNHDA and CDR2 SQIVND (reference sequence). The CDR3: CASSLKGGKAFF. DNA of the CDR3: TGTGCCAGTAGTCTCAAAGGGGGCAAGGCTTTCTTT.

The chain combines TRBV21-1 with TRBJ1-3; TRBD1, the D gene given by the table, was not confirmed from the DNA. TRBV21-1 is shown as a pseudogene. The CDR3 is made up of 20 amino acids. The CDR3 nucleotides read TGTGCCAGCAGCATACGAGGGGGGACAGGGGAGGACCGAGAGGGAAACACCATATATTTT. It translates to CASSIRGGTGEDREGNTIYF.